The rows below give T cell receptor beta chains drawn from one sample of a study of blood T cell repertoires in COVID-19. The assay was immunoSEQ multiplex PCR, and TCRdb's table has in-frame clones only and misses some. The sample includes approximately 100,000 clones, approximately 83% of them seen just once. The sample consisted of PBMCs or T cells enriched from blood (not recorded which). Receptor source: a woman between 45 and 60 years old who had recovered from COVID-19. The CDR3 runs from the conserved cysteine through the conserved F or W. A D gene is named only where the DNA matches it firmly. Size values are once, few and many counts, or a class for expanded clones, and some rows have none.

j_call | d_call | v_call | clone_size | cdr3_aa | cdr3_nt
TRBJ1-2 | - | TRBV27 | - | CASSYGVDYGYTF | TGTGCCAGCAGTTACGGGGTCGACTATGGCTACACCTTC
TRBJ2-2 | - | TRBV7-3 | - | CASSLDSSLGELFF | TGTGCCAGCAGCCTGGACAGCTCTCTCGGGGAGCTGTTTTTT
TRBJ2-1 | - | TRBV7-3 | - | CASSLSGGDFYNEQFF | TGTGCCAGCAGCCTATCTGGAGGGGATTTCTACAATGAGCAGTTCTTC
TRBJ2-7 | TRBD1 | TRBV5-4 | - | CASSSGQGSYEQYF | TGTGCCAGCAGTTCCGGACAGGGGAGCTACGAGCAGTACTTC
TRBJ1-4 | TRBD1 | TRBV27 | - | CASSFLRGREEKLFF | TGTGCCAGCAGTTTTCTCAGGGGGCGCGAAGAAAAACTGTTTTTT
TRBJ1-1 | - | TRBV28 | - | CASSLFTAMNTEAFF | TGTGCCAGCAGTTTATTTACAGCCATGAACACTGAAGCTTTCTTT
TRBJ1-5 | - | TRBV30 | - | CAWRQYSNQPQHF | TGTGCCTGGCGACAATATAGCAATCAGCCCCAGCATTTT
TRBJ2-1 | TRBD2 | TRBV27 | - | CASSLRTSGSKGNEQFF | TGTGCCAGCAGTTTGCGGACTAGCGGGAGTAAGGGCAATGAGCAGTTCTTC
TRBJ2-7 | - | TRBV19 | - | CASSLQGREQYF | TGTGCCAGTAGTCTTCAGGGGCGCGAGCAGTACTTC
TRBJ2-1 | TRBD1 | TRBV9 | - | CASSALPDRGDEQFF | TGTGCCAGCAGCGCTCTCCCCGACAGGGGCGATGAGCAGTTCTTC
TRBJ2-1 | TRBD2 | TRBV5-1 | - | CASSFTGTSGRKNKVREQFF | TGCGCCAGCAGCTTTACCGGGACTAGCGGGAGGAAGAACAAGGTGAGGGAGCAGTTCTTC
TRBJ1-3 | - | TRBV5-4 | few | CASSRGGSGNTIYF | TGTGCCAGCAGCCGGGGGGGCTCTGGAAACACCATATATTTT
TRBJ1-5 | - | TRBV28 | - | CASSLNTYRLPQHF | TGTGCCAGCAGTCTGAACACCTACAGGTTACCCCAGCATTTT
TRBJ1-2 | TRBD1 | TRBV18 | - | CASSPFPTGGKNYGYTF | TGTGCCAGCTCACCATTCCCGACAGGGGGCAAGAACTATGGCTACACCTTC
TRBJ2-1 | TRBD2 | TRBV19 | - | CASTTSGSIYNEQFF | TGTGCCAGTACTACTAGCGGTAGTATATACAATGAGCAGTTCTTC
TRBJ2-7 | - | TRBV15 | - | CATSRESGVEQYF | TGTGCCACCAGCAGAGAGTCGGGGGTTGAGCAGTACTTC
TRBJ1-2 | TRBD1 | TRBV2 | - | CASRRDREYGYTF | TGTGCCAGCAGAAGGGACAGGGAGTATGGCTACACCTTC
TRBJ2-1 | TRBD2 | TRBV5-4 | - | CASSVPGTTYFTSYNEQFF | TGTGCCAGCAGCGTGCCCGGGACTACATATTTCACCTCCTACAATGAGCAGTTCTTC